These T cell receptor beta chains were read from a single sample in a study of memory CD4+ T cells and cytomegalovirus serostatus. Profiled with immunoSEQ multiplex PCR; TCRdb holds only in-frame clones, not every one. The sample includes 52,000 or so clones, roughly 79% seen only once; the top ten take 1.6%. The sequenced sample consisted of memory CD4+ T cells from blood. These receptors were collected from an adult in good health and CMV-seronegative. The CDR3 runs from the conserved cysteine through the conserved F or W. The D gene is left open where the match is weak. Clone sizes are given selectively: once, few, many, or a class where the clone is expanded.

j_gene | v_gene | abundance | len | d_gene | CDR3nt | CDR3aa
TRBJ1-1 | TRBV7-2 | - | 15 | - | TGTGCCAGCAGCAATCGGGACGGGAAGAACACTGAAGCTTTCTTT | CASSNRDGKNTEAFF
TRBJ2-7 | TRBV5-1 | few | 15 | - | TGCGCCAGCAGCTTGGTCCCAGGGGTATCCTACGAGCAGTACTTC | CASSLVPGVSYEQYF
TRBJ2-7 | TRBV5-1 | - | 13 | - | TGCGCCAGCGCTCGGCGGGACCTAGACGAGCAGTACTTC | CASARRDLDEQYF
TRBJ2-5 | TRBV28 | - | 12 | - | TGTGCCAGCAGCCGCGGGGAAGAGACCCAGTACTTC | CASSRGEETQYF
TRBJ1-5 | TRBV6-4 | - | 18 | - | TGTGCCAGCAGTGATGTACGACCGCGACAGTCCCGCAATCAGCCCCAGCATTTT | CASSDVRPRQSRNQPQHF
TRBJ2-7 | TRBV2 | - | 14 | TRBD2 | TGTGCCAGCAGCGAAGGACTAGCGGAGACCGAGCAGTACTTC | CASSEGLAETEQYF
TRBJ2-7 | TRBV5-1 | - | 14 | - | TGCGCCAGCAGCTTGGGGGGCAGTGTGAACGAGCAGTACTTC | CASSLGGSVNEQYF
TRBJ1-1 | TRBV6-5 | - | 14 | - | TGTGCCAGCAGTTACTCAAGGCTGAACACTGAAGCTTTCTTT | CASSYSRLNTEAFF
TRBJ2-5 | TRBV4-3 | - | 15 | - | TGCGCCAGCAGCCAAGTCCTGGGTGAGGGAGAGACCCAGTACTTC | CASSQVLGEGETQYF
TRBJ1-4 | TRBV7-9 | - | 15 | - | TGTGCCAGCAGCTTGGGTCGGGGTATTAATGAAAAACTGTTTTTT | CASSLGRGINEKLFF
TRBJ1-2 | TRBV7-2 | - | 14 | TRBD1 | TGTGCCAGCAGCTGGGGACAGGGGGCTTATGGCTACACCTTC | CASSWGQGAYGYTF
TRBJ2-7 | TRBV27 | - | 16 | - | TGTGCCAGCAGATCCCGAGGGGCTGGGCCGACTAACGAGCAGTACTTC | CASRSRGAGPTNEQYF
TRBJ1-3 | TRBV2 | - | 14 | - | TGTGCCAGAGACCCAACAAACTCTGGAAACACCATATATTTT | CARDPTNSGNTIYF
TRBJ2-7 | TRBV7-2 | - | 15 | TRBD1 | TGTGCCAGCAGCTTAGAGGGGGCAGGAGCCTACGAGCAGTACTTC | CASSLEGAGAYEQYF
TRBJ2-5 | TRBV9 | - | 14 | TRBD1 | TGTGCCAGCAGCGTAGGGGACAGGCTGGGGACCCAGTACTTC | CASSVGDRLGTQYF
TRBJ2-5 | TRBV28 | - | 13 | TRBD1 | TGTGCCACCCATTCGGACAGGGCAGAGACCCAGTACTTC | CATHSDRAETQYF
TRBJ1-3 | TRBV19 | - | 14 | - | TGTGCCAGTAGAATCAGGGGCGCCGGAGACACCATATATTTT | CASRIRGAGDTIYF
TRBJ2-1 | TRBV5-8 | - | 15 | - | TGTGCCAGCAGCTGGTGGGGCAGGGGACGGAATGAGCAGTTCTTC | CASSWWGRGRNEQFF
TRBJ1-2 | TRBV4-2 | - | 15 | - | TGTGCCAGCAGCCCTGCGGGGGGGCAGGAGTATGGCTACACCTTC | CASSPAGGQEYGYTF
TRBJ2-3 | TRBV6-1 | few | 13 | TRBD2 | TGTGCCAGCACATCGGGGGGTTGGGATACGCAGTATTTT | CASTSGGWDTQYF
TRBJ1-5 | TRBV5-4 | few | 15 | - | TGTGCCAGCAGCTCTGGACCTTTTAGCAATCAGCCCCAGCATTTT | CASSSGPFSNQPQHF
TRBJ1-3 | TRBV7-9 | few | 13 | - | TGTGCCAGCAGCTTATATAACGGAAACACCATATATTTT | CASSLYNGNTIYF
TRBJ1-6 | TRBV19 | - | 15 | - | TGTGCCAGTAGTTCGGGAAGCTCCTATAATTCACCCCTCCACTTT | CASSSGSSYNSPLHF
TRBJ2-3 | TRBV18 | - | 15 | - | TGTGCCAGCTCACCAGCCCAGGGTTTCTCAGATACGCAGTATTTT | CASSPAQGFSDTQYF
TRBJ2-5 | TRBV5-4 | - | 15 | TRBD2 | TGTGCCAGCAGGGGAGTTTCGGGGGGCCAAGAGACCCAGTACTTC | CASRGVSGGQETQYF
TRBJ1-1 | TRBV5-5 | once | 13 | - | TGTGCCAGCAGCTTTGAGGGTAAGGGCGGAGCTTTCTTT | CASSFEGKGGAFF
TRBJ2-3 | TRBV10-3 | once | 15 | - | TGTGCCACCGGAAGGGGGGATTCTAGCACAGATACGCAGTATTTT | CATGRGDSSTDTQYF
TRBJ1-3 | TRBV5-4 | - | 14 | - | TGTGCCAGCGCCGAAGGGGGTTCAGGAAACACCATATATTTT | CASAEGGSGNTIYF
TRBJ2-7 | TRBV21-1 | - | 14 | - | TGTGCCAAACCGGCCGGAGGAGGGTTTCACGAGCAGTACTTC | CAKPAGGGFHEQYF
TRBJ2-7 | TRBV28 | once | 15 | TRBD2 | TGTGCCAGCAGTTCCAGAAGGCGGGAGAACTACGAGCAGTACTTC | CASSSRRRENYEQYF
TRBJ1-5 | TRBV6-6 | - | 16 | TRBD1 | TGTGCCAGCACCCCAGGACAGGGGGCGAGCAATCAGCCCCAGCATTTT | CASTPGQGASNQPQHF
TRBJ1-5 | TRBV2 | - | 15 | TRBD1 | TGTGCCAGCAGTAGACAGGGAATTAGCAATCAGCCCCAGCATTTT | CASSRQGISNQPQHF
TRBJ1-5 | TRBV6-1 | - | 15 | TRBD1 | TGTGCCAGCAGTAAGGACAGGGCTAGCAATCAGCCCCAGCATTTT | CASSKDRASNQPQHF
TRBJ1-5 | TRBV28 | - | 16 | TRBD1 | TGTGCCAGCAGTTCGGCCGGGACAGGGGAAAATCAGCCCCAGCATTTT | CASSSAGTGENQPQHF
TRBJ2-7 | TRBV6-1 | few | 15 | TRBD1 | TGTGCCAGCAGTGTTAAGGGGGCAGGGATCTACGAGCAGTACTTC | CASSVKGAGIYEQYF
TRBJ1-1 | TRBV5-6 | - | 13 | - | TGTGCCAGCAGCTTGGCGGGCCTTGATGAAGCTTTCTTT | CASSLAGLDEAFF
TRBJ1-1 | TRBV7-9 | - | 15 | - | TGTGCCAGCAGTCAAGAACGAAGTGGGAACACTGAAGCTTTCTTT | CASSQERSGNTEAFF
TRBJ2-1 | TRBV18 | - | 17 | TRBD2 | TGTGCCAGCTCTCTGCTAGCGGGAGGGAGCTCCTACAATGAGCAGTTCTTC | CASSLLAGGSSYNEQFF
TRBJ2-1 | TRBV4-3 | - | 11 | - | TGCGCCAGCAGCCAAGGGCGATCGCAGTTCTTC | CASSQGRSQFF
TRBJ2-2 | TRBV19 | once | 13 | - | TGTGCCAGTAGTACCGCCCTACAGGGGGAGCTGTTTTTT | CASSTALQGELFF
TRBJ1-2 | TRBV2 | few | 14 | TRBD1 | TGTGCCGGACAAACAGGGGGCACAGGATATGGCTACACCTTC | CAGQTGGTGYGYTF
TRBJ1-4 | TRBV2 | - | 14 | - | TGTGCCAGCAAAAGGGGACAACAAAATGAAAAACTGTTTTTT | CASKRGQQNEKLFF
TRBJ2-3 | TRBV11-2 | once | 14 | - | TGTGCCAGCAGCCTAAGACAGAGCACAGATACGCAGTATTTT | CASSLRQSTDTQYF
TRBJ2-4 | TRBV6-1 | - | 17 | - | TGTGCCAGCAGTGAAATCGGAGGGGGGAATTCCAAAAACATTCAGTACTTC | CASSEIGGGNSKNIQYF
TRBJ2-2 | TRBV5-1 | - | 17 | TRBD2 | TGCGCCAGCAGCTCGCCGAAGGTAGCGGGAGGGACCGGGGAGCTGTTTTTT | CASSSPKVAGGTGELFF
TRBJ2-1 | TRBV19 | once | 16 | TRBD1 | TGTGCCAGTAGTACCAAGACAGGGGCCATGTACAATGAGCAGTTCTTC | CASSTKTGAMYNEQFF
TRBJ2-1 | TRBV28 | - | 13 | - | TGTGCCAGCAGTTCAGGACTTTACAATGAGCAGTTCTTC | CASSSGLYNEQFF
TRBJ2-3 | TRBV27 | - | 17 | TRBD2 | TGTGCCAGCAGTTTCGGACTAGCGGGGGCCCTGGTAGATACGCAGTATTTT | CASSFGLAGALVDTQYF
TRBJ1-1 | TRBV18 | - | 14 | - | TGTGCCAGCTCACCTGACGGAATGAACACTGAAGCTTTCTTT | CASSPDGMNTEAFF
TRBJ1-2 | TRBV4-3 | once | 13 | - | TGCGCCAGCAGCCGTACGAATGAAGATGGCTACACCTTC | CASSRTNEDGYTF
TRBJ2-1 | TRBV4-3 | once | 16 | TRBD2 | TGCGCCAGCAGCCAAGGGGCGCGGGGGGGGTACAATGAGCAGTTCTTC | CASSQGARGGYNEQFF
TRBJ2-3 | TRBV4-1 | few | 14 | - | TGCGCCAGCAGCCCAGCGGGCCCCGCAGATACGCAGTATTTT | CASSPAGPADTQYF
TRBJ1-5 | TRBV7-3 | - | 13 | - | TGTGCCAGCAGCTTACGTAGCAATCAGCCCCAGCATTTT | CASSLRSNQPQHF
TRBJ1-4 | TRBV19 | - | 13 | - | TGTGCCAGTAGCCTTAGTCGAAATGAAAAACTGTTTTTT | CASSLSRNEKLFF
TRBJ1-1 | TRBV7-3 | - | 14 | - | TGTGCCAGCAGCCCCGGACGGGAGAACACTGAAGCTTTCTTT | CASSPGRENTEAFF